Each of the 31 T cell receptor beta chains below was sequenced from the same sample in a study of vaccination and CD4 T cells after COVID-19 (dated by TCRdb to between 2021 and 2023). The method behind the library was PCR. TCRdb lists the instrument as Illumina iSeq 100. DNA from cultured CD4+ T cells underwent TCR sequencing with the Oncomine TCR Beta short-read assay at the Johns Hopkins FTIC core. TCRdb ran its own pipeline on the public reads, namely fastp trimming at Q25 and MiXCR clone calling, and kept in-frame beta chains. Every entry covers one CDR3 protein and lists the most common genes and DNA from its rows. Here the sample has approximately 20,000 distinct CDR3 sequences; about 39% occur a single time. The ten largest clones add up to over 7% of the sample. No antigen has been assigned to these receptors. The treatment or condition label here, explained by the study, means: approximately 9-day PBMC culture with coronavirus spike peptide pools or control peptides (ViraFEST assay).

The material sequenced was CD4+ T cells from blood, cultured in vitro, taken after SARS-CoV-2 vaccination. These receptors were collected from a human donor who had recovered from COVID-19.

V gene TRBV6-2 or TRBV6-3 combines with J gene TRBJ2-7, with D maybe TRBD1 (6 bases). This CDR3 has 15 amino acids. CDR1 is MNHEY, CDR2 SVGEGT, per germline. V lost 0 bases and J 4 bases, leaving 13 bases between the germline ends. Here the CDR3 DNA reads TGTGCCAGCAGTTACTCTCCGGGACAAATATACGAGCAGTACTTC. Encoded protein: CASSYSPGQIYEQYF.

The rearrangement joins TRBV7-9 to TRBJ1-6; TRBD1 agrees at 7 bases. CDR3 size: 17 residues. Germline V lookup: CDR1 SEHNR, CDR2 FQNEAQ (reference sequence). Trimming at V came to 4 bases and at J to 10 bases, leaving 16 bases not matched to a gene. CDR3 region: CASSSGQAGSLGSPLHF. CDR3 nucleotide sequence: TGTGCCAGCAGCTCCGGACAGGCTGGCTCTCTTGGATCACCCCTCCACTTT. Full variable domain (remainder filled in from reference TRBV7-9 and TRBJ1-6): DTGVSQNPRHKITKRGQNVTFRCDPISEHNRLYWYRQTLGQGPEFLTYFQNEAQLEKSRLLSDRFSAERPKGSFSTLEIQRTEQGDSAMYLCASSSGQAGSLGSPLHFGNGTRLTVT.

This clonotype appeared once. The V call is TRBV28, the J call TRBJ1-5; a weak D match, TRBD1 (6 bases). The ends were cut back, 6 bases at V and 1 base at J, with 13 bases in the middle. Germline V lookup: CDR1 MDHEN, CDR2 SYDVKM. The CDR3 consists of 15 residues. The CDR3 DNA is TGTGCCAGCAGGCAACAGGGAAAAAGCAATCAGCCCCAGCATTTT. Translating gives CASRQQGKSNQPQHF.

V and J are TRBV28 and TRBJ2-3; 8 bases map to TRBD2. With 6 bases clipped from V and 8 bases from J, the junction kept 13 bases outside the gene matches. Germline CDR1 is MDHEN and CDR2 is SYDVKM. The CDR3 is 15 residues long. For the CDR3, the DNA is TGTGCCAGCAGCTCTCAACTAGCGGAAGGGAGTACGCAGTATTTT. Translated, it gives CASSSQLAEGSTQYF.

In regard to this clonotype: The junction and the germline gene differ at one end; a read error may be behind it. The V gene is TRBV7-2, the J gene TRBJ1-6; D might be TRBD1 (6 bases). The germline gives CDR1 SGHTA, CDR2 FQGNSA. The CDR3 sequence is 14 residues long. The CDR3 reads CAGSLQGSNSPLHF. In DNA, the CDR3 is TGTGCCGGCAGCTTACAGGGATCTAATTCACCCCTCCACTTT.

The J gene is TRBJ1-5, the V gene TRBV20-1; 10 bases are a match to TRBD1. CDR3 length: 15 residues. Looked up from germline, CDR1 is DFQATT and CDR2 is SNEGSKA (reference sequence). With 4 bases clipped from V and 5 bases from J, the junction kept 8 bases outside the gene matches. Here the CDR3 reads CSATTPGQGYQPQHF. In DNA form, the CDR3 reads TGCAGTGCTACTACCCCGGGACAGGGGTATCAGCCCCAGCATTTT.

This clonotype was picked up one time. The chain employs TRBV6-1 and TRBJ1-4, with 9 positions matching TRBD1. Germline CDR1 reads MNHNS; CDR2 reads SASEGT. Losses at the gene ends were 6 bases for V and 8 bases for J; bases not matched to a gene: 13. CDR3 length equals 16 residues. The CDR3 loop reads CASRGRLDRGDEKLFF. The DNA of the CDR3 is TGTGCCAGCAGGGGACGACTGGACAGGGGAGACGAAAAACTGTTTTTT.

This clonotype was recorded a few times. The chain is built from TRBV27 and TRBJ2-7, with 11 bases lining up with TRBD2. CDR1 and CDR2 from the germline V gene are MNHEY and SMNVEV (reference sequence). There are 14 residues in the CDR3. Losses at the gene ends were 8 bases for V and 4 bases for J; bases not matched to a gene: 7. CDR3: CASSGTSGLYEQYF. The CDR3 DNA reads TGTGCCAGCTCCGGGACTAGCGGCCTGTACGAGCAGTACTTC.

A note on this clonotype: At one end, the junction sequence differs from germline, possibly due to a read error. J is TRBJ2-1 and V is TRBV6-1; 10 bases agree with TRBD2. This CDR3 spans 14 amino acids. Germline V gene data show CDR1 as MNHNS and CDR2 as SASEGT. The CDR3 region has the DNA TGCGCCAGCAGAGCGGGAGGGCCTGGAAATGAGCAGTTCTTC. Amino acids: CASRAGGPGNEQFF.

Only a few counts were recorded for this clonotype. This chain connects TRBV11-3 to TRBJ1-1; D ambiguous. Germline CDR1 SGHNT, CDR2 YENEEA. This CDR3 is built from 15 residues. The germline V and J ends were trimmed by 4 bases and 2 bases, with 14 bases remaining between them. The CDR3 region has the DNA TGTGCCAGCAGCTGGCGAGGTAGTGCTAACACTGAAGCTTTCTTT. Protein product: CASSWRGSANTEAFF.

J is TRBJ1-1 and V is TRBV5-1; a possible D gene is TRBD1 (5 bases). Deletions cut 1 base from V and 3 bases from J, with 13 bases between. CDR3 size: 15 residues. Per the germline V gene, CDR1 is SGHRS and CDR2 is YFSETQ. CDR3 coding DNA: TGCGCCAGCAGCTTGTCGGAGGGGAGACACACTGAAGCTTTCTTT. Translated: CASSLSEGRHTEAFF. The full variable domain, completed using reference TRBV5-1 and TRBJ1-1, is KAGVTQTPRYLIKTRGQQVTLSCSPISGHRSVSWYQQTPGQGLQFLFEYFSETQRNKGNFPGRFSGRQFSNSRSEMNVSTLELGDSALYLCASSLSEGRHTEAFFGQGTRLTVV.

V is TRBV27 and J is TRBJ2-2; D is perhaps TRBD2 (6 bases). The CDR3 sequence is 15 residues long. Germline CDR1 reads MNHEY; CDR2 reads SMNVEV (reference sequence). With 5 bases removed from V and 1 base from J, the gap between germline ends came to 11 bases. The CDR3 bases are TGTGCCAGCAGTCTCAACGGGGGGAACACCGGGGAGCTGTTTTTT. As protein: CASSLNGGNTGELFF.

V usage is TRBV20-1 and J usage is TRBJ1-5, with a tentative D call TRBD1 (5 bases). The CDR3 loop spans 13 amino acids. The V end lost 2 bases, the J end lost 0 bases, and 5 bases lay between the germline ends. From germline, CDR1 is DFQATT and CDR2 SNEGSKA (reference sequence). The CDR3 nucleotides are TGCAGTGCTAGACAGGGTAGCAATCAGCCCCAGCATTTT. It codes for CSARQGSNQPQHF.

The rearrangement links TRBV11-3 to TRBJ2-7, with D maybe TRBD2 (6 bases). V dropped 5 bases and J dropped 4 bases, with 12 bases sitting between them. Germline V gene sequence: CDR1 SGHNT, CDR2 YENEEA. The CDR3 runs to 13 residues. The CDR3 spells CASSRIGGYEQYF. For the CDR3, the DNA is TGTGCCAGCAGCCGAATTGGGGGGTACGAGCAGTACTTC. Looking up the rest from reference TRBV11-3 and TRBJ2-7 gives the full variable domain: EAGVVQSPRYKIIEKKQPVAFWCNPISGHNTLYWYLQNLGQGPELLIRYENEEAVDDSQLPKDRFSAERLKGVDSTLKIQPAELGDSAVYLCASSRIGGYEQYFGPGTRLTVT.

This clonotype was counted only a few times. This chain links TRBV2 with TRBJ2-7; D is unresolved. Germline V gives CDR1 SNHLY, CDR2 FYNNEI. Trimming stripped 2 bases from V and 0 bases from J, with 17 bases between. This CDR3 has 17 residues. The CDR3 DNA reads TGTGCCAGCAGTGAAAATGGCGATGGCAGGTACTCCTACGAGCAGTACTTC. It codes for CASSENGDGRYSYEQYF.

V and J are TRBV4-3 and TRBJ1-2; D is possibly TRBD1 (5 bases). The germline gives CDR1 LGHNA, CDR2 YSLEER. With 0 bases removed from V and 4 bases from J, the gap between germline ends came to 12 bases. This CDR3 spans 15 amino acids. This CDR3 reads CASSQDRQPVYGYTF. For the CDR3, the DNA is TGCGCCAGCAGCCAAGATCGACAGCCAGTCTATGGCTACACCTTC.

J is TRBJ1-5 and V is TRBV14; D is unresolved. Trimming took 3 bases from V and 3 from J, leaving 6 bases between them. Looked up from germline, CDR1 is SGHDN and CDR2 is FVKESK. This CDR3 has 13 residues. The CDR3 is CASSQGINQPQHF. CDR3 DNA: TGTGCCAGCAGCCAGGGTATCAATCAGCCCCAGCATTTT.

The chain uses TRBV7-2 and TRBJ1-2; no clear D gene. Germline V gene lookup returns CDR1 SGHTA and CDR2 FQGNSA. Trimming removed 1 base at V and 5 bases at J, with 5 bases between. The CDR3 covers 12 residues. The CDR3 region is CASSLEGYGYTF. Written as DNA, the CDR3 is TGTGCCAGCAGCTTAGAAGGGTATGGCTACACCTTC.

The V call is TRBV7-8, the J call TRBJ2-3; 9 nucleotides match TRBD2. Trimming took 5 bases from V and 3 from J; bases not matched to a gene: 15. The CDR3 sequence is 18 residues long. The germline V gene encodes CDR1 SGHVS and CDR2 FQNEAQ. Written as DNA, the CDR3 is TGTGCCAGCAGCCTCACTAGCGGGCGGATTACCAGGACAGATACGCAGTATTTT. It is translated as CASSLTSGRITRTDTQYF.

The table lists this clonotype with a few counts. Here the CDR3 reads CASSLNREHQPQHF. DNA of the CDR3: TGTGCCAGCAGTTTAAACAGGGAACACCAGCCCCAGCATTTT. The chain uses TRBV6-5 and TRBJ1-5, with D perhaps TRBD1 (6 bases). The ends were cut back, 4 bases at V and 7 bases at J, with 14 bases in the middle. The CDR3 sequence is 14 residues long. Germline V CDR1 and CDR2: MNHEY, SVGAGI.

The CDR3 sequence: CASSLEGVSPSPLHF. CDR3 DNA: TGTGCCAGTAGCTTAGAGGGAGTTTCACCTTCACCCCTCCACTTT. The genes are TRBV19 and TRBJ1-6; D remains unclear. Trimming shortened V by 6 bases and J by 9 bases, and 18 bases separated the two germline ends. Per the germline V gene, CDR1 is LNHDA and CDR2 is SQIVND (reference sequence). This CDR3 spans 15 amino acids. The whole variable domain, remainder taken from reference TRBV19 and TRBJ1-6, is DGGITQSPKYLFRKEGQNVTLSCEQNLNHDAMYWYRQDPGQGLRLIYYSQIVNDFQKGDIAEGYSVSREKKESFPLTVTSAQKNPTAFYLCASSLEGVSPSPLHFGNGTRLTVT.

The V call is TRBV7-2, the J call TRBJ1-6, with TRBD1 as a possible D gene (5 bases). The CDR3 contains 15 residues. The germline CDR1 and CDR2 sequences are SGHTA and FQGNSA. Trimming pared 2 bases from V and 3 bases from J, leaving 8 bases between. CDR3 in DNA: TGTGCCAGCAGCTTATCGACAGACTATAATTCACCCCTCCACTTT. It yields the protein CASSLSTDYNSPLHF.

The count of this clonotype is one. The J gene is TRBJ2-1, the V gene TRBV11-3; maybe TRBD2 (5 bases). The CDR3 is 15 residues long. V dropped 1 base and J dropped 2 bases, with 9 bases sitting between them. Germline V CDR1 and CDR2: SGHNT, YENEEA. The CDR3 nucleotides read TGTGCCAGCAGCTTAGCTAGCATGACCTACAATGAGCAGTTCTTC. It codes for CASSLASMTYNEQFF.

In this sample, this clonotype turned up a few times. This CDR3 is CASSLTGTKNYEQYF. DNA of the CDR3: TGTGCCAGCAGCTTGACCGGGACAAAGAACTACGAGCAGTACTTC. The V gene is TRBV7-9, the J gene TRBJ2-7; a weak D match, TRBD1 (6 bases). V gave up 3 bases and J gave up 3 bases, with 15 bases separating them. Germline values: CDR1 SEHNR, CDR2 FQNEAQ (reference sequence). CDR3 length: 15 amino acids.

In its sample, this clonotype was seen a few times. The chain employs TRBV2 and TRBJ2-7; D remains ambiguous. Germline CDR1 is SNHLY and CDR2 is FYNNEI. CDR3 length equals 10 residues. The V and J ends lost 6 bases and 3 bases respectively, with 3 bases between them. CDR3 sequence (DNA): TGTGCCAGCAGGGTCTACGAGCAGTACTTC. Translation gives CASRVYEQYF.

The chain uses TRBV5-1 and TRBJ2-7, with D perhaps given as TRBD1 or TRBD2 (6 bases each). There are 12 residues in the CDR3. The germline V and J ends were trimmed by 0 bases and 12 bases, with 13 bases remaining between them. Germline V gene data show CDR1 as SGHRS and CDR2 as YFSETQ. The CDR3 loop reads CASSLAPGEVYF. The CDR3 DNA reads TGCGCCAGCAGCTTGGCCCCAGGGGAGGTGTACTTC.

V and J are TRBV7-9 and TRBJ1-1, with 9 positions matching TRBD1. With 5 bases clipped from V and 1 base from J, the junction kept 2 bases outside the gene matches. This CDR3 is 14 amino acids long. Germline V gives CDR1 SEHNR, CDR2 FQNEAQ (reference sequence). The CDR3 DNA reads as TGTGCCAGCAGCGGGACAGGGCGGAACACTGAAGCTTTCTTT. It specifies CASSGTGRNTEAFF.

The chain has TRBV6-1 and TRBJ2-3; D may be TRBD2 (6 bases). Trimming took off 1 base at V and 2 bases at J, with 13 bases between the two ends. CDR1 MNHNS and CDR2 SASEGT come from the germline V gene. The CDR3 totals 16 residues. This CDR3 reads CASSEGGGALTDTQYF. The CDR3 coding sequence is TGTGCCAGCAGTGAAGGTGGAGGGGCGCTCACAGATACGCAGTATTTT.

On this clonotype itself: The junction does not match germline at one end; this may be a read error. The chain is built from TRBV10-3 and TRBJ1-2; D is unresolved. CDR1 is ENHRY and CDR2 is SYGVKD in the germline V gene. The CDR3 totals 12 residues. The CDR3 DNA reads as TGTGCCATCAGTGAGGGAGGGTATGACTACACCTTC. Translating gives CAISEGGYDYTF.

The chain is built from TRBV7-2 and TRBJ1-5; TRBD1 matches at 7 bases. J gave up 7 bases and V 5 bases, and 5 bases lay outside the gene matches. Germline lookup yields CDR1 SGHTA and CDR2 FQGNSA. The CDR3 covers 13 residues. The CDR3 DNA reads as TGTGCCAGCAGCGAGCAGGGGGGACAGCCCCAGCATTTT. It translates to CASSEQGGQPQHF.

This clonotype was detected once. This chain connects TRBV18 to TRBJ2-1; 7 bases fit TRBD2. The CDR3 is made up of 13 amino acids. The germline V gene encodes CDR1 KGHSH and CDR2 LQKENI. V lost 11 bases, J lost 9 bases, and 13 bases stayed unmatched. The CDR3 DNA reads as TGTGCCTCCGCGGCTAGCGGAGGGGTTGAGCAGTTCTTC. This translates into CASAASGGVEQFF.